This T cell receptor beta chain originates from a study of blood T cell repertoires in COVID-19. Study as a whole: Samples came from the United States, Italy and Spain, spanning acute and convalescent COVID-19. From T cells, B-cell-depleted T cells, or PBMCs came the material, which was cDNA or gDNA.

Repertoires were generated with immunoSEQ multiplex PCR, while TCRdb's copy carries only in-frame clones and drops some. The profile covers a few hundred thousand clones, with 70% to 90% appearing a single time and approximately 2.3% taken by the ten largest. Trimming removed 3 bases from V and 6 bases from J; junction bases left unmatched: 6. The CDR3 sequence is 15 residues long. Germline V gene data show CDR1 as SGHTA and CDR2 as FQGTGA. This sequence was found in a woman aged 70-85 years with COVID-19, enrolled during active disease. The sample consisted of peripheral blood. This chain links TRBV7-3 with TRBJ1-5; 9 bases match TRBD1. The CDR3 loop is CASSLTGTGSQPQHF. The DNA for the CDR3 is TGTGCCAGCAGCTTGACCGGGACAGGGAGTCAGCCCCAGCATTTT.